The 27 T cell receptor beta chains reported below all come from one sample, sequenced in a study of blood T cell repertoires in COVID-19. Assay used: immunoSEQ multiplex PCR; TCRdb lists only in-frame clones, some missing. The data contain 250,000 to 300,000 clones, approximately 85% of them singletons. Sequenced input: PBMCs or T cells enriched from blood (not recorded which). The receptors derive from a woman in her twenties or thirties who had recovered from COVID-19.

The chain recombines TRBV5-4 with TRBJ2-2, with a weak D call TRBD1 (6 bases). The V and J ends lost 4 bases and 4 bases respectively, with 11 bases between them. Germline lookup yields CDR1 SGHNT and CDR2 YYREEE (reference sequence). The CDR3 length is 14 residues. CDR3 in DNA: TGTGCCAGCAGCCCTGGACAGCCCACCGGGGAGCTGTTTTTT. This codes for CASSPGQPTGELFF.

J is TRBJ2-4 and V is TRBV7-2; perhaps TRBD1 as D (6 bases). Germline loops: CDR1 SGHTA, CDR2 FQGNSA. There are 14 residues in the CDR3. Trimming left V 5 bases short and J 9 bases short, with 17 bases between. Here the CDR3 DNA reads TGTGCCAGCAGCCTCTCTCAGGGGATGGGCATTCAGTACTTC. As protein: CASSLSQGMGIQYF.

CDR3: CASSGGDRGYSPLHF. CDR3 nucleotides: TGTGCCAGCAGTGGAGGGGACAGGGGGTATTCACCCCTCCACTTT. The chain employs TRBV25-1 and TRBJ1-6, with 11 bases that match TRBD1. The CDR3 runs 15 residues. Looked up from germline, CDR1 is MGHDK and CDR2 is SYGVNS. J was trimmed by 8 bases and V by 4 bases; bases with no gene match: 4.

The J gene is TRBJ2-7, the V gene TRBV24-1; a weak D match, TRBD1 (6 bases). V was pared by 6 bases and J by 0 bases, with 8 bases between. The CDR3 runs 13 residues. Germline-derived CDR1 and CDR2 are KGHDR and SFDVKD. The DNA of the CDR3 is TGTGCCACCAGTCTAGGGGGCTCCTACGAGCAGTACTTC. Translating it yields CATSLGGSYEQYF.

V usage is TRBV7-9 and J usage is TRBJ1-3; D is perhaps TRBD1 (5 bases). The CDR3 is 13 residues long. V was shortened by 6 bases and J by 3 bases, with 9 bases between the two germline ends. Germline V gene data show CDR1 as SEHNR and CDR2 as FQNEAQ (reference sequence). CDR3 sequence (DNA): TGTGCCAGCAGAGCGGGGGATGGAAACACCATATATTTT. Translating it yields CASRAGDGNTIYF.

This clone was counted between two and nine times. The CDR3 loop reads CASSSVDTIYF. The CDR3 DNA reads as TGTGCCAGCAGCTCCGTAGACACCATATATTTT. This chain joins TRBV11-3 and TRBJ1-3; no clear D gene. From germline, CDR1 is SGHNT and CDR2 YENEEA. V was trimmed by 4 bases and J by 8 bases, leaving 6 bases between them. CDR3 length equals 11 residues. Using reference TRBV11-3 and TRBJ1-3 for the parts outside the CDR3, the full variable domain is EAGVVQSPRYKIIEKKQPVAFWCNPISGHNTLYWYLQNLGQGPELLIRYENEEAVDDSQLPKDRFSAERLKGVDSTLKIQPAELGDSAVYLCASSSVDTIYFGEGSWLTVV.

This sequence joins TRBV10-1 and TRBJ1-3, with 9 positions matching TRBD1. This CDR3 is built from 15 residues. The trim removed 6 bases at V and 8 bases at J, leaving 11 bases unmatched. Germline V CDR1 and CDR2: WNHNN, SYGVQD (reference sequence). This CDR3 reads CASRLIQGAEDTIYF. In DNA, the CDR3 is TGCGCCAGCAGGCTTATACAGGGGGCCGAGGACACCATATATTTT.

The V call is TRBV5-5, the J call TRBJ2-7; perhaps TRBD1 as D (5 bases). There are 15 residues in the CDR3. From germline, CDR1 is SGHKS and CDR2 YYEKEE (reference sequence). The germline V and J ends were trimmed by 4 bases and 1 base, with 15 bases remaining between them. CDR3 nucleotide sequence: TGTGCCAGCAGCCCCCCCGCAGGGCTATCCTACGAGCAGTACTTC. This encodes CASSPPAGLSYEQYF.

The gene calls are TRBV24-1 and TRBJ2-1; maybe TRBD2 (5 bases). CDR1 is KGHDR and CDR2 is SFDVKD in the germline V gene. The ends were cut back, 0 bases at V and 6 bases at J, with 8 bases in the middle. The CDR3 sequence is 14 residues long. The CDR3 protein is CATSDLWAGNEQFF. As DNA, the CDR3 is TGTGCCACCAGTGATTTGTGGGCGGGCAATGAGCAGTTCTTC.

The chain is built from TRBV11-3 and TRBJ2-2; no definite D call. Germline V gene data show CDR1 as SGHNT and CDR2 as YENEEA. CDR3 length: 13 amino acids. V shed 5 bases and J shed 6 bases, with 10 bases lying between them. DNA for the CDR3: TGTGCCAGCAGCCCATCCGTAGCCGGGGAGCTGTTTTTT. Its translation: CASSPSVAGELFF.

CDR3 amino acids: CASSLSGSGYTF. DNA of the CDR3: TGCGCCAGCAGCTTGTCGGGGTCTGGCTACACCTTC. The rearrangement links TRBV5-1 to TRBJ1-2; D remains ambiguous. Between the trimmed V and J ends, which lost 1 base and 7 bases, there was a span of 8 bases. In germline, CDR1 is SGHRS, CDR2 YFSETQ. The CDR3 is 12 amino acids.

The DNA of the CDR3 is TGTGCCAGCACCCCCTTGATCAGGGACAATGAGCAGTTCTTC. This gives the protein CASTPLIRDNEQFF. V and J are TRBV6-2 or TRBV6-3 and TRBJ2-1; D is possibly TRBD1 (5 bases). V shed 7 bases and J shed 5 bases, with 15 bases lying between them. CDR3 length equals 14 residues. Germline V gene lookup returns CDR1 MNHEY and CDR2 SVGEGT.

The J gene is TRBJ1-2, the V gene TRBV15, with TRBD1 as a possible D gene (5 bases). Germline CDR1 and CDR2: LNHNV and YYDKDF (reference sequence). The CDR3 length is 13 residues. The V end was cut by 4 bases, the J end by 8 bases, with 14 bases between. The CDR3, as DNA: TGTGCCACCAGCAAACAGGAAGTAGGGGGCTACACCTTC. The encoded protein is CATSKQEVGGYTF. Full variable domain (missing parts from reference TRBV15 and TRBJ1-2): DAMVIQNPRYQVTQFGKPVTLSCSQTLNHNVMYWYQQKSSQAPKLLFHYYDKDFNNEADTPDNFQSRRPNTSFCFLDIRSPGLGDTAMYLCATSKQEVGGYTFGSGTRLTVV.

Only one count was recorded for this clone. The chain recombines TRBV3-1 (or the pseudogene TRBV3-2) with TRBJ2-7; D may be TRBD1 (6 bases). The CDR3 extends over 17 amino acids. V lost 4 bases, J lost 5 bases, and 24 bases lay in between. Germline V gene lookup returns CDR1 LGHDT and CDR2 YNNKEL (reference sequence). The CDR3 protein is CASSPGRKGQGSHEQYF. The DNA for the CDR3 is TGTGCCAGCAGCCCCGGACGCAAGGGTCAGGGGTCCCACGAGCAGTACTTC.

This sequence joins TRBV6-1 and TRBJ2-7; 9 bases align to TRBD1. This CDR3 comprises 14 residues. Losses at the gene ends were 1 base for V and 2 bases for J; bases not matched to a gene: 0. The germline V gene encodes CDR1 MNHNS and CDR2 SASEGT. This CDR3 reads CASSEGTGAYEQYF. CDR3 DNA: TGTGCCAGCAGTGAAGGGACAGGGGCCTACGAGCAGTACTTC.

The J gene is TRBJ1-2, the V gene TRBV10-3, with 7 bases aligning to TRBD1. The CDR3 sequence is 14 residues long. With 2 bases clipped from V and 7 bases from J, the junction kept 7 bases outside the gene matches. Germline V gives CDR1 ENHRY, CDR2 SYGVKD. The CDR3 DNA reads as TGTGCCATCAGTGAGACCGGGACAGCCTTTGGCTACACCTTC. Its protein product is CAISETGTAFGYTF.

The CDR3 region is CASSYSTGGLAEAFF. In DNA form, the CDR3 reads TGTGCCAGCAGTTACAGCACAGGGGGCTTAGCTGAAGCTTTCTTT. J is TRBJ1-1 and V is TRBV6-5, with TRBD1 identical over 9 bases. V was clipped by 2 bases and J by 6 bases; unmatched bases: 7. The CDR3 sequence is 15 residues long. Germline V lookup: CDR1 MNHEY, CDR2 SVGAGI.

The chain couples TRBV6-1 to TRBJ1-2; D gene uncertain. V was clipped by 2 bases and J by 8 bases, with 12 bases between them. CDR1 and CDR2 (germline): MNHNS, SASEGT. The CDR3 is 13 amino acids. The CDR3 nucleotides are TGTGCCAGCAGTGAATCGAGGGTGATGGGCTACACCTTC. Translated, it gives CASSESRVMGYTF.

This rearrangement joins TRBV28 to TRBJ1-1; D is ambiguous. CDR3 size: 14 residues. Trimming stripped 6 bases from V and 6 bases from J, with 17 bases between. CDR1 is MDHEN and CDR2 is SYDVKM in the germline V gene. The CDR3 bases are TGTGCCAGCAGAGAGCCACCCCTATTTTCTGAAGCTTTCTTT. Translated, it gives CASREPPLFSEAFF.

The V gene is TRBV4-1, the J gene TRBJ2-7, with a tentative D call TRBD2 (6 bases). Germline values: CDR1 MGHRA, CDR2 YSYEKL. V lost 1 base, J lost 0 bases, and 10 bases lay in between. CDR3 length equals 15 residues. CDR3 residues: CASSQGLVGSYEQYF. As DNA, the CDR3 is TGCGCCAGCAGCCAAGGACTAGTCGGCTCCTACGAGCAGTACTTC.

The chain combines TRBV2 with TRBJ2-5; 7 bases line up with TRBD1. Trimming at V came to 8 bases and at J to 5 bases, leaving 11 bases not matched to a gene. The germline V gene has CDR1 SNHLY and CDR2 FYNNEI. CDR3 length equals 14 residues. The CDR3: CASHATGFEETQYF. DNA for the CDR3: TGTGCCAGCCATGCGACAGGGTTTGAGGAGACCCAGTACTTC.

This rearrangement joins TRBV27 to TRBJ1-2; D is unclear. Per germline, CDR1 MNHEY and CDR2 SMNVEV (reference sequence). V lost 5 bases and J 7 bases, leaving 11 bases between the germline ends. This CDR3 is 12 amino acids long. The CDR3 DNA sequence: TGTGCCAGCAGTCCCCGCTCGGGTGGCTACACCTTC. Translated: CASSPRSGGYTF.

This rearrangement joins TRBV30 to TRBJ1-6, with TRBD1 identical over 8 bases. CDR1 is GTSNPN, CDR2 SVGIG, per germline (reference sequence). The CDR3 totals 14 residues. Trimming removed 0 bases from V and 11 bases from J; junction bases left unmatched: 6. CDR3 bases: TGTGCCTGGAGTGTACGGACAGGGACTCCACCCCTCCACTTT. Amino acids: CAWSVRTGTPPLHF. Looking up the rest from reference TRBV30 and TRBJ1-6 gives the full variable domain: SQTIHQWPATLVQPVGSPLSLECTVEGTSNPNLYWYRQAAGRGLQLLFYSVGIGQISSEVPQNLSASRPQDRQFILSSKKLLLSDSGFYLCAWSVRTGTPPLHFGNGTRLTVT.

This clone was counted between two and nine times. The gene calls are TRBV27 and TRBJ2-7; tentatively, D is TRBD2 (5 bases). CDR1 MNHEY and CDR2 SMNVEV come from the germline V gene (reference sequence). The CDR3 is 15 amino acids. The V end was cut by 6 bases, the J end by 4 bases, with 19 bases between. Here the CDR3 reads CASSTLLLPGYEQYF. The CDR3 bases are TGTGCCAGCAGCACTCTACTCCTACCGGGGTACGAGCAGTACTTC.

The chain joins TRBV19 to TRBJ1-2; 10 bases align to TRBD1. The CDR3 is 16 residues long. V was pared by 6 bases and J by 4 bases, with 11 bases of the junction left unmatched. CDR1 and CDR2 from the germline V gene are LNHDA and SQIVND (reference sequence). The CDR3 DNA is TGTGCCAGTAGCCCGACAGGGGGCGGTTTCAGCTATGGCTACACCTTC. Protein product: CASSPTGGGFSYGYTF. Using reference TRBV19 and TRBJ1-2 for the parts outside the CDR3, the full variable domain is DGGITQSPKYLFRKEGQNVTLSCEQNLNHDAMYWYRQDPGQGLRLIYYSQIVNDFQKGDIAEGYSVSREKKESFPLTVTSAQKNPTAFYLCASSPTGGGFSYGYTFGSGTRLTVV.

The J gene is TRBJ1-1, the V gene TRBV28, with 7 bases matching TRBD1. V dropped 10 bases and J dropped 1; count of bases not matched to a gene: 6. The CDR3 has 13 amino acids. The germline V gene has CDR1 MDHEN and CDR2 SYDVKM. The CDR3 sequence is CATQQGRNTEAFF. CDR3 DNA sequence: TGTGCCACTCAACAGGGGCGGAACACTGAAGCTTTCTTT.

V gene TRBV27 combines with J gene TRBJ2-7; 7 positions agree with TRBD2. Per germline, CDR1 MNHEY and CDR2 SMNVEV (reference sequence). The CDR3 has 14 amino acids. J lost 3 bases, V lost 3 bases, and 5 bases had no gene match. Here the CDR3 reads CASSLGGTLYEQYF. The CDR3, as DNA: TGTGCCAGCAGTTTGGGGGGGACCCTCTACGAGCAGTACTTC.